These T cell receptor beta chains were read from a single sample in a study of cytomegalovirus exposure and HLA in healthy donors. TCRdb's table, derived via immunoSEQ multiplex PCR, lists solely in-frame clones and lacks some. Here the sample spans about 130,000 clones, 74% being singletons. Sequencing was carried out using PBMCs. The receptor set was obtained from a man aged 18 to 29 in good health and CMV-seropositive. CDR3s include the opening cysteine and the closing phenylalanine or tryptophan. Fields, in order: V gene, clone size, D gene, J gene, CDR3 protein, CDR3 DNA. A D gene is named only where the DNA matches it firmly. The size field is filled for only some rows; it gives once, few, many or a size class.

v_gene: TRBV6-6
abundance: few
d_gene: -
j_gene: TRBJ1-5
CDR3aa: CASSYGRGGSTQHF
CDR3nt: TGTGCCAGCAGTTACGGCAGGGGAGGGTCCACCCAGCATTTT

v_gene: TRBV18
abundance: -
d_gene: -
j_gene: TRBJ2-2
CDR3aa: CASSPVRVNTGELFF
CDR3nt: TGTGCCAGCTCACCAGTGAGGGTGAACACCGGGGAGCTGTTTTTT

v_gene: TRBV4-3
abundance: -
d_gene: -
j_gene: TRBJ2-7
CDR3aa: CASSQLADGVYEQYF
CDR3nt: TGCGCCAGCAGCCAACTAGCTGACGGGGTCTACGAGCAGTACTTC

v_gene: TRBV10-3
abundance: -
d_gene: -
j_gene: TRBJ1-1
CDR3aa: CAISESRQGMNTEAFF
CDR3nt: TGTGCCATCAGTGAGTCGAGGCAGGGTATGAACACTGAAGCTTTCTTT

v_gene: TRBV29-1
abundance: once
d_gene: -
j_gene: TRBJ1-5
CDR3aa: CSVKTQGLNQPQHF
CDR3nt: TGCAGCGTAAAAACTCAGGGTCTCAATCAGCCCCAGCATTTT

v_gene: TRBV7-9
abundance: few
d_gene: -
j_gene: TRBJ2-3
CDR3aa: CASSLSVVSTDTQYF
CDR3nt: TGTGCCAGCAGCTTAAGTGTAGTCAGCACAGATACGCAGTATTTT

v_gene: TRBV6-5
abundance: -
d_gene: -
j_gene: TRBJ2-7
CDR3aa: CASTRPDIDEQYF
CDR3nt: TGTGCCAGCACGCGTCCGGACATAGACGAGCAGTACTTC

v_gene: TRBV10-2
abundance: -
d_gene: -
j_gene: TRBJ2-7
CDR3aa: CASITGYEQYF
CDR3nt: TGCGCCAGCATAACGGGCTACGAGCAGTACTTC

v_gene: TRBV7-3
abundance: few
d_gene: -
j_gene: TRBJ1-1
CDR3aa: CASSFHGGATEAFF
CDR3nt: TGTGCCAGCAGCTTTCATGGGGGGGCCACTGAAGCTTTCTTT

v_gene: TRBV5-1
abundance: -
d_gene: TRBD1
j_gene: TRBJ1-5
CDR3aa: CASSFGQGGQPQHF
CDR3nt: TGCGCCAGCAGCTTCGGACAGGGGGGTCAGCCCCAGCATTTT

v_gene: TRBV20-1
abundance: -
d_gene: -
j_gene: TRBJ2-1
CDR3aa: CSASRSNEQFF
CDR3nt: TGCAGTGCTTCTAGAAGCAATGAGCAGTTCTTC

v_gene: TRBV27
abundance: -
d_gene: -
j_gene: TRBJ2-7
CDR3aa: CASSMTGIGTYEQYF
CDR3nt: TGTGCCAGCAGTATGACCGGGATTGGGACCTACGAGCAGTACTTC

v_gene: TRBV10-1
abundance: -
d_gene: TRBD1
j_gene: TRBJ2-7
CDR3aa: CASSSDRGRGEQYF
CDR3nt: TGCGCCAGCAGCTCAGACAGGGGGAGGGGAGAGCAGTACTTC

v_gene: TRBV2
abundance: -
d_gene: -
j_gene: TRBJ1-4
CDR3aa: CASSRRGIRLFF
CDR3nt: TGTGCCAGCAGTAGACGGGGGATTAGGCTGTTTTTT

v_gene: TRBV6-1
abundance: -
d_gene: TRBD1
j_gene: TRBJ1-6
CDR3aa: CASRQGPSSLHF
CDR3nt: TGTGCCAGCAGACAGGGGCCCTCTTCCCTCCACTTT

v_gene: TRBV14
abundance: -
d_gene: TRBD1
j_gene: TRBJ2-7
CDR3aa: CASSQDISRGRTGTREQYF
CDR3nt: TGTGCCAGCAGCCAAGATATTAGTCGTGGGAGGACAGGGACCCGCGAGCAGTACTTC

v_gene: TRBV27
abundance: few
d_gene: TRBD2
j_gene: TRBJ2-5
CDR3aa: CASSAGGWETQYF
CDR3nt: TGTGCCAGCAGTGCGGGGGGCTGGGAGACCCAGTACTTC

v_gene: TRBV30
abundance: -
d_gene: -
j_gene: TRBJ2-7
CDR3aa: CAWSVQGYDEQYF
CDR3nt: TGTGCCTGGAGTGTTCAGGGGTACGACGAGCAGTACTTC

v_gene: TRBV6-5
abundance: -
d_gene: -
j_gene: TRBJ2-1
CDR3aa: CASSPRGVSEQFF
CDR3nt: TGTGCCAGCAGCCCACGCGGGGTCAGTGAGCAGTTCTTC

v_gene: TRBV27
abundance: -
d_gene: TRBD2
j_gene: TRBJ2-7
CDR3aa: CASGLGGDYEQYF
CDR3nt: TGTGCCAGTGGCCTGGGGGGGGACTACGAGCAGTACTTC

v_gene: TRBV7-8
abundance: -
d_gene: -
j_gene: TRBJ1-1
CDR3aa: CASSLYSGAVGTEAFF
CDR3nt: TGTGCCAGCAGCTTATATTCAGGGGCTGTGGGCACTGAAGCTTTCTTT

v_gene: TRBV30
abundance: -
d_gene: -
j_gene: TRBJ1-5
CDR3aa: CAWRRGGRNQPQHF
CDR3nt: TGTGCCTGGAGAAGAGGAGGGAGGAATCAGCCCCAGCATTTT

v_gene: TRBV6-1
abundance: -
d_gene: TRBD1
j_gene: TRBJ1-2
CDR3aa: CASLGQLYGYTF
CDR3nt: TGTGCCAGCCTGGGACAGCTCTATGGCTACACCTTC

v_gene: TRBV5-6
abundance: -
d_gene: TRBD2
j_gene: TRBJ2-3
CDR3aa: CASSRLRGGTGTDTQYF
CDR3nt: TGTGCCAGCAGTCGGCTGCGGGGGGGCACTGGCACAGATACGCAGTATTTT